The present T cell receptor beta chain was sequenced within a study of PD-1 blockade in classical Hodgkin lymphoma. Study-wide background: Patients were given intravenous nivolumab, 3 mg/kg, every 2 weeks.

Every one of the patients relapsed after autologous stem cell transplantation (brentuximab vedotin exposure was variable). The protocol was immunoSEQ multiplex PCR, while the TCRdb copy is restricted to in-frame clones and leaves out a portion. This table has fewer than 70,000 clones, 85% to 90% appearing once. Findings and caveats of the study: Patients were excluded if nivolumab began under 1 year after ASCT (the autologous transplant).

The ends were cut back, 2 bases at V and 7 bases at J, with 11 bases in the middle. CDR3 length: 13 residues. Germline lookup yields CDR1 SEHNR and CDR2 FQNEAQ (reference sequence). About this clone: The antigen remains undetermined.

The sequences come from peripheral blood mononuclear cells (PBMCs), collected before the second cycle of nivolumab. The rearrangement joins TRBV7-9 to TRBJ1-1; unclear D gene. The sequence derives from a human donor with classical Hodgkin lymphoma. The chain's CDR3 is CASSLNAQLEAFF. The CDR3 nucleotides are TGTGCCAGCAGCTTAAACGCACAGCTTGAAGCTTTCTTT.